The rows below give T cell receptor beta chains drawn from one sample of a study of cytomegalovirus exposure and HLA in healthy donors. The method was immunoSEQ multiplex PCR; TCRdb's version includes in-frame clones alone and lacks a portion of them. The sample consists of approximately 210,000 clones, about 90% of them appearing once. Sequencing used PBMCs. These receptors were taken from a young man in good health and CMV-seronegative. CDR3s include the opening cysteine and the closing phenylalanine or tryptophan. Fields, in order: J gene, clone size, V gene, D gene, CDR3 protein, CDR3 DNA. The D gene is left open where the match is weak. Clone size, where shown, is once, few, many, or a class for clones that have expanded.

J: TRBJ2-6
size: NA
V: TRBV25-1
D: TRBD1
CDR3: CASSGDRAPGANGLTF
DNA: TGTGCCAGCAGTGGGGACAGGGCGCCCGGGGCCAACGGCCTGACTTTC

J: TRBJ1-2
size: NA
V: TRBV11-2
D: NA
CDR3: CASSSRGPNYGYTF
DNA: TGTGCCAGCAGCTCCAGGGGACCTAACTATGGCTACACCTTC

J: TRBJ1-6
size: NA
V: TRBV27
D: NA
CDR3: CASTSQAGPHRALHF
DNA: TGTGCCAGCACCTCCCAGGCGGGTCCCCACCGGGCCCTCCACTTT

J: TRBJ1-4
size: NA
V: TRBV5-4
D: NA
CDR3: CASSLEGQSNEKLFF
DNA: TGTGCCAGCAGCTTGGAAGGACAGTCTAATGAAAAACTGTTTTTT

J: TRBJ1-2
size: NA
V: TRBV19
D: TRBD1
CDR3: CASSTTGTGHYGYTF
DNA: TGTGCCAGTAGTACCACCGGGACAGGGCACTATGGCTACACCTTC

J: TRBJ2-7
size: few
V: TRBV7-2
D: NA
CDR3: CASSPPRRGHEQYF
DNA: TGTGCCAGCAGCCCCCCGCGGAGGGGCCACGAGCAGTACTTC

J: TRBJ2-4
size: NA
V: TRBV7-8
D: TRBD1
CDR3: CASSLDRGLDKNIQYF
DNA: TGTGCCAGCAGCTTGGACAGGGGGCTGGACAAAAACATTCAGTACTTC

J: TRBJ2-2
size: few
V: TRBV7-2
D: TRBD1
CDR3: CASSFWLRDRVPGELFF
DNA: TGTGCCAGCAGCTTTTGGCTCCGGGACAGGGTACCCGGGGAGCTGTTTTTT

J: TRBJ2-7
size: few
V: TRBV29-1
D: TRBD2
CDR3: CSVDFSAGPKGEQYF
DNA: TGCAGCGTTGACTTCTCAGCGGGGCCTAAAGGGGAGCAGTACTTC

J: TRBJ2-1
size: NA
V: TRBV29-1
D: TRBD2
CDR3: CSVVWGSGGASSYNEQFF
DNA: TGCAGCGTTGTATGGGGTAGCGGGGGTGCCAGCTCCTACAATGAGCAGTTCTTC

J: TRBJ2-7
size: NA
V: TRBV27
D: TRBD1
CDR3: CASRLTGTLGEQYF
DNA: TGTGCCAGCCGGCTGACAGGGACCCTTGGCGAGCAGTACTTC

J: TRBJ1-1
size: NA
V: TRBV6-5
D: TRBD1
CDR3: CASSSHRGATEAFF
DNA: TGTGCCAGCAGTTCCCACAGGGGAGCAACTGAAGCTTTCTTT

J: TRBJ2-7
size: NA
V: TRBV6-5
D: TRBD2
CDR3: CASSYGRGSSYEQYF
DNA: TGTGCCAGCAGTTACGGGCGGGGGAGCTCCTACGAGCAGTACTTC

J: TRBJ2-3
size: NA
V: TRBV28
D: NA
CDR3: CASSTYDTQYF
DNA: TGTGCCAGCAGTACCTATGATACGCAGTATTTT

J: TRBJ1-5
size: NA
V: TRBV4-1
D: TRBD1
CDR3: CASSQGQNNQPQHF
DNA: TGCGCCAGCAGCCAGGGACAGAATAATCAGCCCCAGCATTTT

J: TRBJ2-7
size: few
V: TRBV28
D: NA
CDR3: CASSIHPREQYF
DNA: TGTGCCAGCAGTATCCATCCCAGGGAGCAGTACTTC

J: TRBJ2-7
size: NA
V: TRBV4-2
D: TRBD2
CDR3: CASSQDWTSGPYEQYF
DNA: TGTGCCAGCAGCCAAGATTGGACTAGCGGACCCTACGAGCAGTACTTC

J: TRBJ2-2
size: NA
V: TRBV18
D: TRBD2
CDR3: CASSPPSGGENTGELFF
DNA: TGTGCCAGCTCACCCCCCAGCGGGGGGGAGAACACCGGGGAGCTGTTTTTT

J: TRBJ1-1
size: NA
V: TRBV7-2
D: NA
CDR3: CASSLARNTEAFF
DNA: TGTGCCAGCAGCTTAGCCAGGAACACTGAAGCTTTCTTT

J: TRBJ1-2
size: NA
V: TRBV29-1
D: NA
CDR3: CSVYRGQSPVVYGYTF
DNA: TGCAGCGTTTACCGAGGGCAATCCCCCGTCGTCTATGGCTACACCTTC

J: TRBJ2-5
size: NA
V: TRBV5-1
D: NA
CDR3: CASSRTGTIQETQYF
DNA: TGCGCCAGCAGCCGGACAGGGACTATCCAAGAGACCCAGTACTTC

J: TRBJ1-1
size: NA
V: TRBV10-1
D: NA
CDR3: CASHGTKKEYNTEAFF
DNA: TGCGCCAGCCACGGGACAAAAAAAGAATATAACACTGAAGCTTTCTTT

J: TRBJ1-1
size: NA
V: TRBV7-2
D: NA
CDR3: CASSLGQNTEAFF
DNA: TGTGCCAGCAGCCTCGGTCAGAACACTGAAGCTTTCTTT

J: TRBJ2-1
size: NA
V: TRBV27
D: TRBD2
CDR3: CASSFLADNEQFF
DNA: TGTGCCAGCAGTTTTCTAGCGGACAATGAGCAGTTCTTC

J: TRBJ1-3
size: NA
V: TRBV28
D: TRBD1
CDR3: CASSPTGGATIYF
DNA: TGTGCCAGCAGTCCTACAGGGGGCGCAACCATATATTTT

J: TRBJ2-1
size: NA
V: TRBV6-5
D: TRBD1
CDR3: CASSYGTGSDEQFF
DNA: TGTGCCAGCAGTTACGGGACAGGTTCGGATGAGCAGTTCTTC

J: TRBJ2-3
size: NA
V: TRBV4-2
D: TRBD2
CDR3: CASSQELAGGPTDTQYF
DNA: TGTGCCAGCAGCCAAGAGTTGGCGGGGGGGCCGACAGATACGCAGTATTTT

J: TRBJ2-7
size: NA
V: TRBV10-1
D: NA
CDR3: CASSEFWADYEQYF
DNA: TGCGCCAGCAGTGAGTTCTGGGCCGACTACGAGCAGTACTTC

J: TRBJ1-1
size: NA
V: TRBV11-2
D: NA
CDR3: CASRGTNTEAFF
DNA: TGTGCCAGCCGGGGGACTAACACTGAAGCTTTCTTT

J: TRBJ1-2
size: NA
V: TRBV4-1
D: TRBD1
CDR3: CASSQGGTAQMSYGYTF
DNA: TGCGCCAGCAGCCAAGGAGGGACAGCTCAAATGAGCTATGGCTACACCTTC

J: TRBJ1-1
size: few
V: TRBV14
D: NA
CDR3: CASSRAGVNTEAFF
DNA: TGTGCCAGCAGCCGAGCCGGAGTGAACACTGAAGCTTTCTTT

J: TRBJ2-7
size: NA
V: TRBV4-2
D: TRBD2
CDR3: CASSQGSGGARSGQYF
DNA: TGTGCCAGCAGCCAAGGTAGCGGGGGGGCTCGTTCAGGACAGTACTTC

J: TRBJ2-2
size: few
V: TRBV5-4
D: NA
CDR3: CASSRGGANTGELFF
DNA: TGTGCCAGCAGCCGAGGTGGCGCGAACACCGGGGAGCTGTTTTTT

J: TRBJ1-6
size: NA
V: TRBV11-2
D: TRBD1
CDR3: CASSSSNRQGTSYNSPLHF
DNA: TGTGCCAGCAGCTCCTCCAATCGACAGGGGACTTCCTATAATTCACCCCTCCACTTT

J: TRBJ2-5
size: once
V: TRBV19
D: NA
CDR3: CASSVTTKETQYF
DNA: TGTGCCAGTAGTGTGACTACCAAAGAGACCCAGTACTTC

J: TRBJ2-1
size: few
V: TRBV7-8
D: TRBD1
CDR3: CASSLERGTGNEVF
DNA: TGTGCCAGCAGCTTAGAGCGAGGGACAGGGAATGAAGTCTTC

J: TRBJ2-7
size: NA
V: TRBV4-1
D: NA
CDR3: CASSQGLVGVYEQYF
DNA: TGCGCCAGCAGCCAAGGGTTAGTGGGAGTTTACGAGCAGTACTTC

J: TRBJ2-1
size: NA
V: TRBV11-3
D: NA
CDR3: CASSLALGSYNEQFF
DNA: TGTGCCAGCAGCTTAGCCCTCGGGTCCTACAATGAGCAGTTCTTC

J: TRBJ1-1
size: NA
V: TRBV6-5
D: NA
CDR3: CASSQQGVEAFF
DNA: TGTGCCAGCAGCCAACAGGGAGTTGAAGCTTTCTTT

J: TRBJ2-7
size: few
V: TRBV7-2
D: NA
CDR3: CASSYRGVEQYF
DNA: TGTGCCAGCAGCTACCGGGGTGTCGAGCAGTACTTC

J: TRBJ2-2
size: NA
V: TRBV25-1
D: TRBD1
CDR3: CASSSGQGYTGELFF
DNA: TGTGCCAGCAGCTCCGGACAGGGGTACACCGGGGAGCTGTTTTTT

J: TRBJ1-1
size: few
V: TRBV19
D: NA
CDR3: CASSINSDTEAFF
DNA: TGTGCCAGTAGTATCAACAGTGACACTGAAGCTTTCTTT

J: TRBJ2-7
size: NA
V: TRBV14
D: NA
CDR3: CASSQRGGYQREEYF
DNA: TGTGCCAGCAGCCAAAGAGGGGGATACCAGCGGGAAGAGTACTTC

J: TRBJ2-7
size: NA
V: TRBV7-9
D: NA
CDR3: CASSLGSHSYEQYF
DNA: TGTGCCAGCAGCTTAGGCAGTCATTCCTACGAGCAGTACTTC